One and the same sample provided the 11 T cell receptor beta chains below, sequenced in a study of post-analysis software for immune sequencing data. Regarding the study as a whole: Comparison of patients with controls showed five TRBV segments more frequent in patients, TRBV5-6, TRBV5-1 and TRBV20-1 among them.

TCR beta cDNA libraries had unique molecular identifiers. MiXCR, applied by TCRdb to the PCR reads, yields one record per CDR3 protein. The sample records 750,000 to 950,000 distinct CDR3 sequences, 53% being singletons. Antigen specificity for these receptors is unknown. Input material: blood. These receptors originate from a girl aged 10 to 17 with multiple sclerosis.

This clonotype showed up just a few times. A junction boundary mismatches the germline segment, possibly from a read error. The J gene is TRBJ2-1, the V gene TRBV7-9; D tentatively reads TRBD1 or TRBD2 (6 bases each). Germline CDR1 SEHNR, CDR2 FQNEAQ (reference sequence). CDR3 length: 12 amino acids. CDR3 residues: CAGSLGGGEQFF. CDR3 nucleotides: TGTGCCGGCAGCTTAGGAGGGGGGGAGCAGTTCTTC.

About this clonotype: Relative to the germline gene, one junction end is altered; a read error may explain this. The rearrangement joins TRBV9 to TRBJ2-7, with 7 nucleotides matching TRBD2. The length of the CDR3 is 15 residues. Germline V CDR1 and CDR2: SGDLS, YYNGEE. This chain's CDR3 is CTSSPRAAGRYEQYF. The CDR3 bases are TGTACCAGCAGCCCTCGGGCAGCGGGGAGATACGAGCAGTACTTC.

The gene calls are TRBV12-5 and TRBJ2-7, with D perhaps TRBD1 (5 bases). The V end was cut by 6 bases, the J end by 4 bases, with 13 bases between. The CDR3 runs to 13 residues. Germline V gene lookup returns CDR1 LGHNT and CDR2 FRNRAP. CDR3 nucleotide sequence: TGTGCTAGTGGATTAAGGGGAAGTTACGAGCAGTACTTC. Translating gives CASGLRGSYEQYF.

The rearrangement joins TRBV27 to TRBJ2-3, with a weak D call TRBD2 (7 bases). The CDR3 totals 16 residues. Germline V gene lookup returns CDR1 MNHEY and CDR2 SMNVEV (reference sequence). V shed 1 base and J shed 2 bases, with 13 bases lying between them. The chain's CDR3 is CASSLLAGAYTDTQYF. The CDR3 coding sequence is TGTGCCAGCAGTTTATTGGCGGGGGCGTACACAGATACGCAGTATTTT.

This clonotype was seen just once. The chain links TRBV19 to TRBJ1-5; a possible D gene is TRBD1 (5 bases). The CDR3 is 15 amino acids. Germline values: CDR1 LNHDA, CDR2 SQIVND (reference sequence). Trimming removed 2 bases at V and 3 bases at J, with 11 bases between. The DNA for the CDR3 is TGTGCCAGTAGTATATCGGGACGGGTCAATCAGCCCCAGCATTTT. Translated: CASSISGRVNQPQHF.

The rearrangement joins TRBV30 to TRBJ1-5; D not certain. Germline V gene sequence: CDR1 GTSNPN, CDR2 SVGIG (reference sequence). V was clipped by 1 base and J by 0 bases, with 7 bases between them. CDR3 length: 14 residues. Written as DNA, the CDR3 is TGTGCCTGGAGTGACAGTAGTAGCAATCAGCCCCAGCATTTT. The encoded protein is CAWSDSSSNQPQHF.

The chain links TRBV20-1 to TRBJ1-2, with 10 bases aligning to TRBD1. V dropped 3 bases and J dropped 3; count of bases not matched to a gene: 4. CDR1 DFQATT and CDR2 SNEGSKA come from the germline V gene (reference sequence). CDR3 length: 14 residues. As DNA, the CDR3 is TGCAGTGCTAGGTCGACAGGGGGCCACTATGGCTACACCTTC. Amino acids: CSARSTGGHYGYTF.

In its sample, this clonotype was seen a few times. The chain combines TRBV10-3 with TRBJ2-7, with 10 nucleotides matching TRBD2. Germline CDR1 and CDR2: ENHRY and SYGVKD. V lost 4 bases and J lost 5; bases outside the gene matches: 8. The CDR3 is made up of 15 amino acids. The CDR3 loop is CAISGVLAGLNEQYF. CDR3 DNA sequence: TGTGCCATCAGTGGGGTACTAGCGGGGTTGAACGAGCAGTACTTC.

V is TRBV19 and J is TRBJ2-5; D is possibly TRBD1 or TRBD2 (5 bases each). The DNA end favors TRBJ2-7, so the J call may be wrong. Per germline, CDR1 LNHDA and CDR2 SQIVND (reference sequence). This CDR3 comprises 12 residues. The CDR3 spells CAWSFGGYEQYF. DNA for the CDR3: TGTGCCTGGAGTTTTGGGGGCTACGAGCAGTACTTC.

The chain has TRBV4-1 and TRBJ2-1, with 9 bases fitting TRBD2. There are 15 residues in the CDR3. Germline-derived CDR1 and CDR2 are MGHRA and YSYEKL. The V and J ends lost 1 base and 6 bases, in that order; junction bases with no gene match: 4. CDR3 sequence: CASSQAASGTNEQFF. CDR3 sequence (DNA): TGCGCCAGCAGCCAAGCGGCTAGCGGGACCAATGAGCAGTTCTTC.

V is TRBV6-6 and J is TRBJ2-3; possible D gene TRBD1, 5 bases. The CDR3 is 15 amino acids. The germline gives CDR1 MNHNY, CDR2 SVGAGI (reference sequence). Trimming pared 6 bases from V and 5 bases from J, leaving 18 bases between. CDR3 loop: CASSHQVGARDTQYF. The DNA of the CDR3 is TGTGCCAGCAGCCATCAGGTTGGGGCTAGAGATACGCAGTATTTT.